The 19 T cell receptor beta chains below all came from one sample that was sequenced in a study of tumor-infiltrating lymphocytes in primary liver carcinoma. A constant-region primer served to make TCR beta cDNA from roughly 500 ng total RNA. Employing slightly modified ARM-PCR, three nested multiplex PCR rounds were run, and these gave rise to the TCR beta libraries. The two initial PCR rounds, nine to eleven cycles each, used TRBV1-TRBV30 forward and C-beta reverse primers. A single record per CDR3 protein comes from TCRdb applying MiXCR to the multiplex PCR reads. The sample has about 23,000 distinct CDR3 sequences, 77% seen once. Unsorted bulk tissue of roughly 18-31 mg yielded co-extracted RNA and DNA. The sequencing sample was made of liver tumor tissue from sampling region 5. Subset reported: tumor region T5, tumor centre. The receptors derive from a woman in her thirties with primary liver carcinoma and hepatitis B virus infection.

Concerning this clonotype itself: This may come from a read error, since a much larger clone is one base off. The chain combines TRBV20-1 with TRBJ1-5; no definite D call. Trimming pared 3 bases from V and 9 bases from J, leaving 12 bases between. This CDR3 has 12 amino acids. Germline V gene sequence: CDR1 DFQATT, CDR2 SNEGSKA (reference sequence). CDR3 residues: CSARGRDRPQHF. The CDR3 DNA is TGCAGTGCTAGGGGGAGGGATCGGCCCCAGCATTTT.

Note on this clonotype: A junction end diverges from the germline sequence, so it may reflect a read error. The chain is built from TRBV28 and TRBJ2-7, with D possibly matching TRBD1 (6 bases). This CDR3 comprises 15 residues. CDR1 and CDR2 (germline): MDHEN, SYDVKM. The CDR3 loop is CASSLHPQGFYEQHF. The CDR3 nucleotides read TGTGCCAGCAGTTTACACCCCCAGGGGTTTTACGAGCAGCACTTC.

This clonotype was counted ten times or more. The genes are TRBV11-2 and TRBJ2-3; D gene ambiguous. Germline assignment: CDR1 SGHAT and CDR2 FQNNGV. The V end was cut by 6 bases, the J end by 2 bases, with 6 bases between. The CDR3 totals 12 residues. Written as DNA, the CDR3 is TGTGCCAGCAGAGGTTTCACAGATACGCAGTATTTT. This sequence encodes CASRGFTDTQYF.

Comments on this clonotype: A junction end diverges from the germline sequence, so it may reflect a read error. The chain employs TRBV5-4 and TRBJ2-3; the D is unclear. CDR1 is SGHNT, CDR2 YYREEE, per germline (reference sequence). This CDR3 comprises 12 residues. CDR3 region: CDSSFSTDTRYF. The CDR3 DNA follows: TGTGACAGCAGCTTCTCCACAGATACGCGGTATTTT.

Remarks on this clonotype: Because the CDR3 is missing its conserved closing phenylalanine or tryptophan, this is likely a read error. The DNA is left out, because the CDR3 cannot be placed on it with certainty; the CDR3 is given as TCRdb lists it. This chain uses TRBV29-1 with TRBJ2-7; TRBD2 is the table's D call, not checked against the DNA. The CDR3 is 14 amino acids in total, end residues counted. CDR1 and CDR2 (germline): SQVTM, ANQGSEA. The CDR3 is CSVTASTTAGEQYL.

Details on this clonotype: At one end the junction does not follow the germline gene, possibly because of a read error. This chain uses TRBV11-2 with TRBJ2-1; TRBD2 matches 11 bases. CDR3 length equals 16 residues. The germline V gene has CDR1 SGHAT and CDR2 FQNNGV. CDR3 loop: CVSSTSLAGGYNEQFF. The CDR3 DNA follows: TGTGTCAGCAGCACCTCTCTAGCGGGAGGATATAATGAACAGTTCTTC. Combining the CDR3 with reference TRBV11-2 and TRBJ2-1 gives the whole variable domain EAGVAQSPRYKIIEKRQSVAFWCNPISGHATLYWYQQILGQGPKLLIQFQNNGVVDDSQLPKDRFSAERLKGVDSTLKIQPAKLEDSAVYLCVSSTSLAGGYNEQFFGPGTRLTVL.

The table lists this clonotype with a few counts. A much larger clone lies one base from this, so it may be a read error. CDR3 nucleotide sequence: TGTGTCAGCAGGCCGGCGGGGGCAGTTAGCACAGATACGCAGTATTTT. Translated: CVSRPAGAVSTDTQYF. The J gene is TRBJ2-3, the V gene TRBV28; maybe TRBD2 (7 bases). The CDR3 has 16 amino acids. The germline gives CDR1 MDHEN, CDR2 SYDVKM. The full variable domain, its missing parts supplied by reference TRBV28 and TRBJ2-3, is DVKVTQSSRYLVKRTGEKVFLECVQDMDHENMFWYRQDPGLGLRLIYFSYDVKMKEKGDIPEGYSVSREKKERFSLILESASTNQTSMYLCVSRPAGAVSTDTQYFGPGTRLTVL.

In regard to this clonotype: One junction end disagrees with the germline gene, perhaps due to a read error. V is TRBV11-2 and J is TRBJ2-1; D is perhaps TRBD2 (5 bases). Per germline, CDR1 SGHAT and CDR2 FQNNGV. The CDR3 runs 16 residues. CDR3: CVSSLSLDGSYNEQFF. DNA of the CDR3: TGTGTCAGCAGCTTAAGTCTGGATGGGAGCTACAATGAGCAGTTCTTC.

Of note for this clonotype: A junction boundary mismatches the germline segment, possibly from a read error. The chain recombines TRBV7-8 with TRBJ2-1; a weak D match, TRBD1 (5 bases). This CDR3 has 13 residues. Germline V gives CDR1 SGHVS, CDR2 FQNEAQ. The CDR3: CVSSLVRGWEQFF. The CDR3 region has the DNA TGTGTCAGCAGTTTAGTTAGGGGTTGGGAGCAGTTCTTC.

A remark on this clonotype: The conserved closing phenylalanine or tryptophan is absent in this CDR3, likely reflecting a read error. The chain uses TRBV10-3 and TRBJ2-5; D is ambiguous. Trimming removed 0 bases from V and 4 bases from J, with 12 bases in between. This CDR3 has 15 residues. The germline CDR1 and CDR2 sequences are ENHRY and SYGVKD. Here the CDR3 reads CAISESAIRLETQYS. The DNA of the CDR3 is TGTGCCATCAGTGAGTCGGCTATCAGACTAGAGACCCAGTACTCC.

Details on this clonotype: A read error may account for a junction end that differs from germline. The chain employs TRBV11-3 and TRBJ1-5, with TRBD1 identical over 9 bases. The CDR3 is 16 residues long. CDR1 and CDR2 from the germline V gene are SGHNT and YENEEA. The CDR3 bases are TGTACCAGCAGCTATACAGGGGGCTATAGCAATCAGCCCCAGCATTTT. This encodes CTSSYTGGYSNQPQHF.

On this clonotype: This CDR3 fails to terminate in the conserved phenylalanine or tryptophan, so it likely reflects a read error. The chain employs TRBV28 and TRBJ2-7, with 9 bases matching TRBD2. Germline V gives CDR1 MDHEN, CDR2 SYDVKM. With 8 bases clipped from V and 5 bases from J, the junction kept 16 bases outside the gene matches. The CDR3 has 16 amino acids. The CDR3 DNA reads as TGTGCCAGCTGTTCGCCTTGGCTAGCGGGAATCAACGAGCAGTACCTC. This gives the protein CASCSPWLAGINEQYL.

Concerning this clonotype itself: As the CDR3 is not closed by the conserved phenylalanine or tryptophan, this likely results from a read error. This rearrangement joins TRBV11-2 to TRBJ2-7, with TRBD2 identical over 7 bases. The CDR3 loop spans 13 amino acids. V was clipped by 9 bases and J by 4 bases; unmatched bases: 9. Germline V CDR1 and CDR2: SGHAT, FQNNGV. The chain's CDR3 is CARVMPSGYEQYC. CDR3 coding DNA: TGTGCCAGAGTCATGCCTAGCGGATACGAGCAGTACTGC.

Notes on this clonotype: One end of the junction fails to match germline, which may point to a read error. This chain joins TRBV11-1 and TRBJ2-2, with 7 bases fitting TRBD2. Germline CDR1 SGHAT, CDR2 FQDESV (reference sequence). CDR3 size: 16 residues. CDR3 amino acids: CASSRVMAGVSGELLF. The CDR3 DNA follows: TGTGCCAGTAGCAGGGTTATGGCGGGAGTGTCCGGGGAGCTGCTTTTC.

On this clonotype: Mismatch with germline at one junction end may stem from a read error. J is TRBJ2-7 and V is TRBV5-1, with a tentative D call TRBD1 (6 bases). The CDR3 extends over 13 amino acids. The germline V gene encodes CDR1 SGHRS and CDR2 YFSETQ. CDR3 in DNA: TGCGCCAGGAGCTGGGACAAGGCATACGAGCAGTACTTC. The encoded protein is CARSWDKAYEQYF. The complete variable domain, with remaining parts taken from reference TRBV5-1 and TRBJ2-7, reads KAGVTQTPRYLIKTRGQQVTLSCSPISGHRSVSWYQQTPGQGLQFLFEYFSETQRNKGNFPGRFSGRQFSNSRSEMNVSTLELGDSALYLCARSWDKAYEQYFGPGTRLTVT.

This clonotype was counted at least ten times. The chain links TRBV20-1 to TRBJ2-1; 7 nucleotides align to TRBD1. The CDR3 extends over 19 amino acids. CDR1 is DFQATT, CDR2 SNEGSKA, per germline (reference sequence). V shed 0 bases and J 5 bases; nucleotides not matched to a gene: 19. CDR3 sequence reads: CSARDRVWVRGGKHNEQFF. CDR3 nucleotides: TGCAGTGCTAGAGATCGAGTTTGGGTCAGAGGGGGCAAGCACAATGAGCAGTTCTTC.

This clonotype showed up many times. Sequence at one end of the junction differs from germline and may be a read error. The chain is built from TRBV6-6 and TRBJ2-7; D is unclear. Germline-derived CDR1 and CDR2 are MNHNY and SVGAGI (reference sequence). The CDR3 totals 13 residues. The CDR3 DNA sequence: TGTGCTAGCAGACGAGAAAGTGGTTACGAGCAGTACTTC. Its translation is CASRRESGYEQYF.

This clonotype was seen just once. The missing conserved phenylalanine or tryptophan at the end of this CDR3 makes a read error likely. V is TRBV28 and J is TRBJ2-5, with 8 bases identical to TRBD1. The closer fit of TRBJ2-1 to the DNA end suggests the J call may be wrong. Germline-derived CDR1 and CDR2 are MDHEN and SYDVKM. The CDR3 has 14 residues. The CDR3, as DNA: TGTGCTAGCAGTTACCCAGGGGGCGGGGAGACCCAGTTCTTA. Protein sequence: CASSYPGGGETQFL.

Comment on this clonotype: The junction shows a germline mismatch at one end, possibly a read error. V gene TRBV11-2 combines with J gene TRBJ2-3; the match to TRBD2 covers 8 bases. In germline, CDR1 is SGHAT, CDR2 FQNNGV. The CDR3 contains 17 residues. CDR3 region: CVRSHRGSGSLTDTQCF. The CDR3, as DNA: TGTGTCAGGAGCCATCGAGGGAGCGGGAGCCTCACAGATACGCAGTGTTTT.